This TCR beta chain originates from a study of shared clonotypes between healthy human individuals. Study context: Three plates each covered CD4 naive and memory; CD8 naive two, CD8 memory one.

Each sorted subset replicate got 200 ng genomic DNA, roughly 27,000 genomes. Clones were sequenced by immunoSEQ multiplex PCR, and TCRdb holds only the in-frame ones, with some missing. The sample lists some 690,000 clones, about 90% occurring once. This CDR3 has 15 residues. Germline lookup yields CDR1 MDHEN and CDR2 SYDVKM. The V gene end was trimmed by 4 bases and the J gene end by 6 bases; junction bases not matched to a gene: 8. Donors comprised healthy HIV-negative adults lacking recent acute infections or vaccinations. Each sample came from a Caucasian adult donor living in Nashville, Tennessee.

The TCR sequence derives from a man in his late teens or twenties in good health. Some clones in this sample may be carry-over from other donors' samples. The chain combines TRBV28 with TRBJ2-3, with 9 bases lining up with TRBD1. Sample: memory CD8+ T cells from PBMCs. Subset noted: CD45RO+ cells pooled with CCR7-negative TemRA cells. For the CDR3, the DNA is TGTGCCAGCAGTTGGGACAGGGCCCGTGGGGATACGCAGTATTTT. It specifies CASSWDRARGDTQYF.